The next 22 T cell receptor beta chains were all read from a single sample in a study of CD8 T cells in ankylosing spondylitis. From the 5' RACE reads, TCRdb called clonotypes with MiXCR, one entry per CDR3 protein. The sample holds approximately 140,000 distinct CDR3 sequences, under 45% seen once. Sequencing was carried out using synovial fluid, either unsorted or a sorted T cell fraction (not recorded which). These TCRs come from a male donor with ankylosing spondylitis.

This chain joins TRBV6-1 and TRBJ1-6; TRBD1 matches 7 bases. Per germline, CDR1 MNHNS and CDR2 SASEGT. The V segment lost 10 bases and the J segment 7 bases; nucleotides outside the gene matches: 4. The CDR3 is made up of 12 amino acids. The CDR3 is CAIGTENSPLHF. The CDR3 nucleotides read TGTGCCATCGGGACAGAGAATTCACCCCTCCACTTT.

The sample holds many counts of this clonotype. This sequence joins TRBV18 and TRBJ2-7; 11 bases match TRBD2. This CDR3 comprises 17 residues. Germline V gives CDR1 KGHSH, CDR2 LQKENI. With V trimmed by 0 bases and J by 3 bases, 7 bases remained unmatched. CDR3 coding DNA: TGTGCCAGCTCACCACCACTAGCGGGGGTGTGGGGCTACGAGCAGTACTTC. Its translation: CASSPPLAGVWGYEQYF.

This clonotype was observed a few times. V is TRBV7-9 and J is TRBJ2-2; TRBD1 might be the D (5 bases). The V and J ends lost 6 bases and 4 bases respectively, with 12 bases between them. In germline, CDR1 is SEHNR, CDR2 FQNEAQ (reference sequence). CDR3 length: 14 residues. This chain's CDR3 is CASSQDMPTGELFF. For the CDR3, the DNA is TGTGCCAGCAGTCAGGACATGCCCACCGGGGAGCTGTTTTTT. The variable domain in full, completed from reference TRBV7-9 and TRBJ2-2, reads DTGVSQNPRHKITKRGQNVTFRCDPISEHNRLYWYRQTLGQGPEFLTYFQNEAQLEKSRLLSDRFSAERPKGSFSTLEIQRTEQGDSAMYLCASSQDMPTGELFFGEGSRLTVL.

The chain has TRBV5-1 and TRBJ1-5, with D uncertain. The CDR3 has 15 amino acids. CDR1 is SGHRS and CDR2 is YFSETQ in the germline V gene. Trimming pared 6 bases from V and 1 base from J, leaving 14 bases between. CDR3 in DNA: TGCGCCAGCATGCCTCGGGCCAAAAGCAATCAGCCCCAGCATTTT. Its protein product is CASMPRAKSNQPQHF.

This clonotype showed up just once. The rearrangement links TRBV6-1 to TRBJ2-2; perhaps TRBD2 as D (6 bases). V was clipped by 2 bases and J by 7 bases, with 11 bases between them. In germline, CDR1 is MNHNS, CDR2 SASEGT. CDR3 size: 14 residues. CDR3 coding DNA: TGTGCCAGCAGTGAACTTGCGGGGAACGGGGAGCTGTTTTTT. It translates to CASSELAGNGELFF.

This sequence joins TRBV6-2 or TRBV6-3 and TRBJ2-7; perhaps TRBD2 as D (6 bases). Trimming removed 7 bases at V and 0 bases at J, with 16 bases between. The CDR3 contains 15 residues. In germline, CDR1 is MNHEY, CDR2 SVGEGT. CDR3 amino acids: CASTILAGSSYEQYF. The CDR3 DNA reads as TGTGCCAGCACCATACTAGCCGGGAGCTCCTACGAGCAGTACTTC.

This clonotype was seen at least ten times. The CDR3 DNA reads as TGTGCCAGCAGCTTGAGGACAGGGGGCCGAGAGGAGCAGTACTTC. Protein product: CASSLRTGGREEQYF. The rearrangement uses TRBV7-8 and TRBJ2-7; 11 bases agree with TRBD1. The V segment lost 3 bases and the J segment 7 bases; nucleotides outside the gene matches: 8. This CDR3 region has 15 residues. Germline CDR1 reads SGHVS; CDR2 reads FQNEAQ.

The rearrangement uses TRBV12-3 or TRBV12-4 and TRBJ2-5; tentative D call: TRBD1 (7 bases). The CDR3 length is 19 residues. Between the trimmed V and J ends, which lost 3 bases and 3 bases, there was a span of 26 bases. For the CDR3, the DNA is TGTGCCAGCAGTTTTTTTTTGGACAGGTCCATCTGGGGGGAAGAGACCCAGTACTTC. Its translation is CASSFFLDRSIWGEETQYF.

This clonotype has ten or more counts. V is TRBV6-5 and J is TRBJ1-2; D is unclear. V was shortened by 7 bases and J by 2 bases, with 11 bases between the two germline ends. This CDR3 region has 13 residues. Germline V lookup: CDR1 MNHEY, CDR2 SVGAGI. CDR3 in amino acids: CASTPSGNYGYTF. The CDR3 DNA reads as TGTGCCAGCACTCCTTCGGGCAACTATGGCTACACCTTC.

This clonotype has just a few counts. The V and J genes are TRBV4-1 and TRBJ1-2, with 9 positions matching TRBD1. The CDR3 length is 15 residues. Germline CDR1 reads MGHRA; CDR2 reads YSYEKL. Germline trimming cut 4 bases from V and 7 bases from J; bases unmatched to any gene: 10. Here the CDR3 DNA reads TGCGCCAGCAGCCCAGGACCGGGACAGGGTCTTGGCTACACCTTC. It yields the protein CASSPGPGQGLGYTF.

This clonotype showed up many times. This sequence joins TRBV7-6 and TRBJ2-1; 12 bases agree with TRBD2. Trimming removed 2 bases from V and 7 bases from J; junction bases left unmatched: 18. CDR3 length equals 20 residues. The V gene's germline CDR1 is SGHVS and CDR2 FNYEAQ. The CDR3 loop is CASSLSFGRLAGGPGNEQFF. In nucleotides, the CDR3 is TGTGCCAGCAGCTTAAGTTTCGGTCGGCTAGCGGGAGGGCCCGGGAATGAGCAGTTCTTC.

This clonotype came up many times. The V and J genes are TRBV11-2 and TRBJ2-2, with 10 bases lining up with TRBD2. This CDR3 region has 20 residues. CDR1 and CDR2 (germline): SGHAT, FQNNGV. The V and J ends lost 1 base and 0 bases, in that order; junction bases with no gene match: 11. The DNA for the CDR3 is TGTGCCAGCAGCTTAGTCGTTGGTTGGGGACTAGCGACGAACACCGGGGAGCTGTTTTTT. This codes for CASSLVVGWGLATNTGELFF.

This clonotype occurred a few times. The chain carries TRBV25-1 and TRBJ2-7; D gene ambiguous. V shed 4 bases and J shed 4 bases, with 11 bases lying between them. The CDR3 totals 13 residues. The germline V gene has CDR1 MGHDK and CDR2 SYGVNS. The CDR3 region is CASSVGEGYEQYF. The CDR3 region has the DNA TGTGCCAGCAGTGTAGGAGAAGGGTACGAGCAGTACTTC.

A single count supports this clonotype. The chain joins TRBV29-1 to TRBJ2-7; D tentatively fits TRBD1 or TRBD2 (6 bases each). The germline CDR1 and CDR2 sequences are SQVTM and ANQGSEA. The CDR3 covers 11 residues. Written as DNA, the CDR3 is TGCAGTGGAGGAGGGGGCTACGAGCAGTACTTC. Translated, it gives CSGGGGYEQYF.

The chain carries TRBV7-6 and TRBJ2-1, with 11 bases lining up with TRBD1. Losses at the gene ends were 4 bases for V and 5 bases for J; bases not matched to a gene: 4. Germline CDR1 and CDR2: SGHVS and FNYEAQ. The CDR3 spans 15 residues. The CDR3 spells CASSSGQGGHNEQFF. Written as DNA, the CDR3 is TGTGCCAGCAGCTCGGGACAGGGGGGCCACAATGAGCAGTTCTTC.

The CDR3 DNA reads as TGTGCCAGCAGTTTATACCCCCAACGGGAGTCCCAAGAGACCCAGTACTTC. This gives the protein CASSLYPQRESQETQYF. The chain uses TRBV12-3 or TRBV12-4 and TRBJ2-5; tentative D call: TRBD2 (6 bases). CDR3 length: 17 residues. The V and J ends lost 2 bases and 1 base respectively, with 17 bases between them.

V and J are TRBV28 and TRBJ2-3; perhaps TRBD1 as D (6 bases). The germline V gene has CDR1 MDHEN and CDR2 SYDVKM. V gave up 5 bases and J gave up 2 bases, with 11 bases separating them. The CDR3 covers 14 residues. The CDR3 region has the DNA TGTGCCAGCAGTCGTAACAGGGTCACAGATACGCAGTATTTT. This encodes CASSRNRVTDTQYF.

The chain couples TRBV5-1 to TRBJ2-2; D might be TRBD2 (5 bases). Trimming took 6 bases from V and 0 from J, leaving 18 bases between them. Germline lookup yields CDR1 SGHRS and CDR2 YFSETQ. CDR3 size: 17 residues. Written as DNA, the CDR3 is TGCGCCAGCATGTCCTCCGGGAAAATACCGAACACCGGGGAGCTGTTTTTT. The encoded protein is CASMSSGKIPNTGELFF.

The CDR3 DNA reads TGTGCCAGCAGCCTGACCGGGATCCGCACCGGGGAGCTGTTTTTT. Residues: CASSLTGIRTGELFF. The V gene is TRBV9, the J gene TRBJ2-2; possible D gene TRBD2, 5 bases. Trimming shortened V by 4 bases and J by 4 bases, and 14 bases separated the two germline ends. The CDR3 runs to 15 residues. Per the germline V gene, CDR1 is SGDLS and CDR2 is YYNGEE. Together with reference TRBV9 and TRBJ2-2, the CDR3 gives the full variable domain: DSGVTQTPKHLITATGQRVTLRCSPRSGDLSVYWYQQSLDQGLQFLIQYYNGEERAKGNILERFSAQQFPDLHSELNLSSLELGDSALYFCASSLTGIRTGELFFGEGSRLTVL.

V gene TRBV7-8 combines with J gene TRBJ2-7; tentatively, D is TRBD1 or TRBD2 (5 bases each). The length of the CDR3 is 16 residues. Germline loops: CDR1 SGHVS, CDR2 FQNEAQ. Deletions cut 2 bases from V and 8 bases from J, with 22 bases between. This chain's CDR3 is CASSLKGPLWGIQQYF. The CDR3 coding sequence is TGTGCCAGCAGCTTAAAGGGGCCGCTTTGGGGGATCCAGCAGTACTTC.

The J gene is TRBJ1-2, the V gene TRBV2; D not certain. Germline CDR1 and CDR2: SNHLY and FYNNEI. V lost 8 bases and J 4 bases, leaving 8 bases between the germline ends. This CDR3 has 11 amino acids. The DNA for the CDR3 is TGTGCCAGCCGGGTCGGCTATGGCTACACCTTC. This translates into CASRVGYGYTF.

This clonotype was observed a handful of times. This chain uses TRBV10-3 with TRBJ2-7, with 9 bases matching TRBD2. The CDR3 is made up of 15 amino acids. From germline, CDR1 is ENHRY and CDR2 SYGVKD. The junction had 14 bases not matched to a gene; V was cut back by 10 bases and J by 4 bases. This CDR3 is CATHPVMREGYEQYF. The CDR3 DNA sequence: TGTGCCACCCACCCCGTTATGCGGGAGGGGTACGAGCAGTACTTC.